The 28 T cell receptor beta chains given below trace back to one sample, sequenced in a study of blood T cell repertoires in COVID-19. Data came from immunoSEQ multiplex PCR; TCRdb stores just in-frame clones and leaves some out. The sample lists a few hundred thousand clones, nearly 90% occurring once. The sequenced material came from PBMCs or T cells enriched from blood (not recorded which). Receptor source: a woman between 50 and 59 years old who had been exposed to COVID-19.

The genes are TRBV28 and TRBJ1-2; perhaps TRBD1 as D (6 bases). Germline values: CDR1 MDHEN, CDR2 SYDVKM. Trimming left V 3 bases short and J 8 bases short, with 19 bases between. This CDR3 has 15 amino acids. The CDR3, as DNA: TGTGCCAGCAGTTTCCACGAGGGGGGGCGCGACGGCTACACCTTC. Translated: CASSFHEGGRDGYTF.

This clone appeared a single time. The chain recombines TRBV27 with TRBJ2-7, with D possibly matching TRBD1 (5 bases). The germline CDR1 and CDR2 sequences are MNHEY and SMNVEV (reference sequence). The CDR3 is 13 residues long. V shed 6 bases and J shed 3 bases, with 12 bases lying between them. The CDR3 region has the DNA TGTGCCAGCAGCCGGTCAGGGTACTACGAGCAGTACTTC. The encoded protein is CASSRSGYYEQYF.

This sequence joins TRBV19 and TRBJ2-3, with 7 bases identical to TRBD2. CDR1 and CDR2 from the germline V gene are LNHDA and SQIVND (reference sequence). The CDR3 length is 13 residues. Losses at the gene ends were 7 bases for V and 2 bases for J; bases not matched to a gene: 3. The CDR3 coding sequence is TGTGCCAGTAATAGGGACTACACAGATACGCAGTATTTT. Translation: CASNRDYTDTQYF.

The V call is TRBV29-1, the J call TRBJ2-1, with 9 bases aligning to TRBD1. The germline CDR1 and CDR2 sequences are SQVTM and ANQGSEA. V shed 1 base and J 4 bases; nucleotides not matched to a gene: 11. This CDR3 spans 17 amino acids. CDR3 sequence (DNA): TGCAGCGTTGAAGCCATACAGGGGGCGACCTCTTACAATGAGCAGTTCTTC. Translated: CSVEAIQGATSYNEQFF.

The rearrangement uses TRBV14 and TRBJ2-7; D is perhaps TRBD2 (5 bases). This CDR3 is built from 13 residues. Trimming removed 1 base at V and 11 bases at J, with 15 bases between. Germline assignment: CDR1 SGHDN and CDR2 FVKESK. The CDR3 loop is CASSQVGSALEYF. The DNA for the CDR3 is TGTGCCAGCAGCCAAGTAGGTAGCGCGCTCGAGTACTTC.

Here the CDR3 DNA reads TGTGCCAGCAGCTTGGCGTCTCTAGCGGGGGCCTACTCCTACAATGAGCAGTTCTTC. This codes for CASSLASLAGAYSYNEQFF. V and J are TRBV5-5 and TRBJ2-1; 10 bases match TRBD2. Germline V CDR1 and CDR2: SGHKS, YYEKEE (reference sequence). J was trimmed by 0 bases and V by 0 bases; bases with no gene match: 9. The CDR3 runs 19 residues.

V is TRBV2 and J is TRBJ2-1; no definite D call. Deletions cut 5 bases from V and 10 bases from J, with 9 bases between. The CDR3 is 11 amino acids. Per germline, CDR1 SNHLY and CDR2 FYNNEI. The CDR3: CASSLFTEQFF. The CDR3 DNA is TGTGCCAGCAGTTTATTCACAGAGCAGTTCTTC. Drawing the rest from reference TRBV2 and TRBJ2-1, the complete variable domain is EPEVTQTPSHQVTQMGQEVILRCVPISNHLYFYWYRQILGQKVEFLVSFYNNEISEKSEIFDDQFSVERPDGSNFTLKIRSTKLEDSAMYFCASSLFTEQFFGPGTRLTVL.

Only one count was recorded for this clone. This rearrangement joins TRBV18 to TRBJ1-5; 9 nucleotides agree with TRBD1. CDR3 length equals 15 residues. Unmatched junction bases numbered 3, after V lost 3 bases and J lost 3 bases. CDR1 is KGHSH, CDR2 LQKENI, per germline. In DNA, the CDR3 is TGTGCCAGCTCACCTGGACAGGGGACCAATCAGCCCCAGCATTTT. This gives the protein CASSPGQGTNQPQHF.

Comments on this clone: This CDR3 is also generated by other DNA sequences in the sample. The rearrangement uses TRBV6-5 and TRBJ2-7, with 9 bases that match TRBD1. CDR3 length equals 14 residues. Looked up from germline, CDR1 is MNHEY and CDR2 is SVGAGI. Trimming cost V 4 bases and J 3 bases; bases outside gene matches: 4. CDR3 nucleotide sequence: TGTGCCAGCAGTTTAGGACAGGGGAGCTACGAGCAGTACTTC. Translating it yields CASSLGQGSYEQYF.

The chain links TRBV10-3 to TRBJ2-1, with 13 nucleotides matching TRBD2. Trimming took 8 bases from V and 7 from J; bases not matched to a gene: 8. Germline CDR1 reads ENHRY; CDR2 reads SYGVKD. The CDR3 is 15 residues long. For the CDR3, the DNA is TGTGCCATCGCGACTAGCGGGGGGTCAAGGAATGAGCAGTTCTTC. It translates to CAIATSGGSRNEQFF.

The chain joins TRBV9 to TRBJ2-2, with 8 bases matching TRBD1. Germline CDR1 reads SGDLS; CDR2 reads YYNGEE. Losses at the gene ends were 4 bases for V and 4 bases for J; bases not matched to a gene: 3. The CDR3 contains 14 residues. The CDR3 DNA is TGTGCCAGCAGCCTTCAGGGGGCCACCGGGGAGCTGTTTTTT. As protein: CASSLQGATGELFF.

This sequence joins TRBV2 and TRBJ1-6; D gene ambiguous. The CDR3 contains 13 residues. CDR1 is SNHLY and CDR2 is FYNNEI in the germline V gene. V lost 8 bases and J lost 14, with 19 bases in between. CDR3 protein: CASVLAFPLTLHF. CDR3 in DNA: TGTGCCAGCGTCCTAGCTTTTCCCTTAACCCTCCACTTT. The variable domain in full, completed from reference TRBV2 and TRBJ1-6, reads EPEVTQTPSHQVTQMGQEVILRCVPISNHLYFYWYRQILGQKVEFLVSFYNNEISEKSEIFDDQFSVERPDGSNFTLKIRSTKLEDSAMYFCASVLAFPLTLHFGNGTRLTVT.

This chain joins TRBV4-1 and TRBJ1-1; D is possibly TRBD1 (5 bases). Trimming took off 2 bases at V and 2 bases at J, with 12 bases between the two ends. This CDR3 has 15 amino acids. Germline lookup yields CDR1 MGHRA and CDR2 YSYEKL. The CDR3, as DNA: TGCGCCAGCAGCCAATTCCCGACAGTAAACACTGAAGCTTTCTTT. This translates into CASSQFPTVNTEAFF.

The V and J genes are TRBV6-5 and TRBJ2-7, with 8 bases matching TRBD1. After removal of 6 bases from V and 0 bases from J, the junction contained 7 bases not matched to a gene. The CDR3 runs 15 residues. Germline CDR1 reads MNHEY; CDR2 reads SVGAGI. CDR3 in DNA: TGTGCCAGCAGAACCTCCGGGACAGGCTCCTACGAGCAGTACTTC. It specifies CASRTSGTGSYEQYF.

The rearrangement joins TRBV5-1 to TRBJ1-1, with a weak D call TRBD1 (5 bases). Germline values: CDR1 SGHRS, CDR2 YFSETQ. This CDR3 comprises 15 residues. V was shortened by 0 bases and J by 1 base, with 10 bases between the two germline ends. CDR3 DNA: TGCGCCAGCAGCTTGGCCCTTGACAGGAACACTGAAGCTTTCTTT. This codes for CASSLALDRNTEAFF.

The V and J genes are TRBV19 and TRBJ1-5, with 8 bases identical to TRBD1. From germline, CDR1 is LNHDA and CDR2 SQIVND (reference sequence). V was clipped by 2 bases and J by 6 bases; unmatched bases: 3. This CDR3 has 14 amino acids. CDR3 residues: CASSIPGGGQPQHF. DNA of the CDR3: TGTGCCAGTAGTATACCAGGGGGCGGTCAGCCCCAGCATTTT.

The chain uses TRBV5-5 and TRBJ2-4, with D perhaps matching TRBD2 (6 bases). Germline CDR1 is SGHKS and CDR2 is YYEKEE (reference sequence). This CDR3 comprises 15 residues. Trimming removed 2 bases from V and 7 bases from J, with 16 bases in between. The CDR3 here is CASSLDIGGSNIQYF. CDR3 in DNA: TGTGCCAGCAGCTTAGACATCGGGGGTTCCAACATTCAGTACTTC. The variable domain in full, completed from reference TRBV5-5 and TRBJ2-4, reads DAGVTQSPTHLIKTRGQQVTLRCSPISGHKSVSWYQQVLGQGPQFIFQYYEKEERGRGNFPDRFSARQFPNYSSELNVNALLLGDSALYLCASSLDIGGSNIQYFGAGTRLSVL.

V gene TRBV5-6 combines with J gene TRBJ1-2; maybe TRBD1 (5 bases). Per germline, CDR1 SGHDT and CDR2 YYEEEE. The CDR3 has 14 amino acids. V was clipped by 0 bases and J by 8 bases, with 14 bases between them. The CDR3 loop reads CASSLVSAGYGYTF. In nucleotides, the CDR3 is TGTGCCAGCAGCTTGGTGAGCGCAGGGTACGGCTACACCTTC.

The chain uses TRBV5-1 and TRBJ2-5; 7 nucleotides agree with TRBD2. CDR3 length equals 14 residues. Trimming removed 6 bases from V and 5 bases from J; junction bases left unmatched: 10. Looked up from germline, CDR1 is SGHRS and CDR2 is YFSETQ. The CDR3 loop is CASNTGLVGETQYF. Written as DNA, the CDR3 is TGCGCCAGCAACACCGGACTAGTGGGGGAGACCCAGTACTTC.

The rearrangement uses TRBV6-1 and TRBJ1-2; the D gene is possibly TRBD1 (5 bases). The V and J ends lost 2 bases and 4 bases respectively, with 8 bases between them. Looked up from germline, CDR1 is MNHNS and CDR2 is SASEGT. The CDR3 contains 13 residues. The CDR3 sequence: CASSERQLYGYTF. The CDR3 DNA is TGTGCCAGCAGTGAAAGACAGCTCTATGGCTACACCTTC.

The chain combines TRBV28 with TRBJ2-7; no firm D call. Trimming shortened V by 4 bases and J by 3 bases, and 10 bases separated the two germline ends. CDR3 size: 13 residues. Germline CDR1 is MDHEN and CDR2 is SYDVKM. The CDR3 loop is CASSSPRIYEQYF. The CDR3 nucleotides read TGTGCCAGCAGTTCGCCGAGGATCTACGAGCAGTACTTC.

The rearrangement joins TRBV4-1 to TRBJ1-1; 7 bases fit TRBD1. The V and J ends lost 4 bases and 1 base, in that order; junction bases with no gene match: 12. The CDR3 extends over 17 amino acids. Per the germline V gene, CDR1 is MGHRA and CDR2 is YSYEKL. This chain's CDR3 is CASSPILSTGENTEAFF. CDR3 sequence (DNA): TGCGCCAGCAGCCCAATACTATCAACAGGGGAGAACACTGAAGCTTTCTTT.

This clone turned up a few times. V and J are TRBV25-1 and TRBJ1-2; maybe TRBD1 (5 bases). V dropped 3 bases and J dropped 8 bases, with 22 bases sitting between them. The CDR3 has 16 amino acids. Germline CDR1 reads MGHDK; CDR2 reads SYGVNS. The CDR3: CASSETWGGTAGGYTF. The DNA for the CDR3 is TGTGCCAGCAGTGAGACTTGGGGCGGGACTGCGGGAGGCTACACCTTC.

This chain uses TRBV15 with TRBJ1-1; D may be TRBD1 (6 bases). The CDR3 length is 15 residues. V lost 4 bases and J 0 bases, leaving 12 bases between the germline ends. Per germline, CDR1 LNHNV and CDR2 YYDKDF (reference sequence). Here the CDR3 DNA reads TGTGCCACCAGCAAGACAGGAGAAATGAACACTGAAGCTTTCTTT. Protein: CATSKTGEMNTEAFF.

This chain joins TRBV28 and TRBJ2-7, with D perhaps matching TRBD2 (6 bases). The CDR3 has 13 amino acids. Germline CDR1 and CDR2: MDHEN and SYDVKM. Trimming removed 10 bases at V and 3 bases at J, with 16 bases between. The chain's CDR3 is CATRAGGIYEQYF. The DNA for the CDR3 is TGTGCCACCAGGGCCGGGGGTATCTACGAGCAGTACTTC.

This sequence joins TRBV19 and TRBJ2-6, with TRBD1 identical over 8 bases. Germline assignment: CDR1 LNHDA and CDR2 SQIVND (reference sequence). V dropped 5 bases and J dropped 3; count of bases not matched to a gene: 6. This CDR3 contains 16 residues. The CDR3 DNA is TGTGCCAGTAGTCGCACAGGGGGTGGTGGGGCCAACGTCCTGACTTTC. This gives the protein CASSRTGGGGANVLTF.

The V call is TRBV23-1, the J call TRBJ2-2, with 9 bases identical to TRBD1. TRBV23-1 is flagged as an ORF with uncertain function. With 0 bases clipped from V and 6 bases from J, the junction kept 5 bases outside the gene matches. The CDR3 contains 16 residues. The CDR3 reads CASSQSRTGASGELFF. CDR3 DNA: TGCGCCAGCAGTCAATCCCGGACAGGGGCTTCCGGGGAGCTGTTTTTT.

This sequence joins TRBV7-8 and TRBJ1-1; 8 nucleotides match TRBD1. Trimming cost V 4 bases and J 0 bases; bases outside gene matches: 10. From germline, CDR1 is SGHVS and CDR2 FQNEAQ. The CDR3 has 17 amino acids. CDR3 in amino acids: CASSSAQGGWMNTEAFF. CDR3 in DNA: TGTGCCAGCAGCTCAGCACAGGGGGGCTGGATGAACACTGAAGCTTTCTTT.